Described below is a single T cell receptor beta chain sequence and its context. The sample belongs to a study of blood T cell repertoires in COVID-19. Study background: Acute and convalescent COVID-19 samples came from the United States, Italy and Spain.

Libraries were prepared by immunoSEQ multiplex PCR; TCRdb keeps only in-frame clonotypes and omits some of them. The sample contains roughly 200,000 clones, 70% to 90% of which appear only once. The germline V gene has CDR1 LGHDT and CDR2 YNNKEL (reference sequence). The V gene lost 0 bases and the J gene lost 8 bases, with 13 bases spanning the gap. The CDR3 contains 14 residues. The sequenced sample consisted of peripheral blood. This chain joins TRBV3-1 (or the pseudogene TRBV3-2) and TRBJ1-2; weak D call: TRBD1 (5 bases). This sequence originates from a woman aged 40 to 50 who had recovered from COVID-19. CDR3 sequence: CASSQDHAGRGYTF. The CDR3, as DNA: TGTGCCAGCAGCCAAGATCATGCGGGGCGCGGCTACACCTTC.